The 11 T cell receptor beta chains below were found in one sample sequenced in a study of tumor-infiltrating lymphocytes in localized non-small cell lung cancer. Generated by immunoSEQ multiplex PCR, the TCRdb table keeps only in-frame clones and is missing some. The sample records 12,000 to 15,000 clones, 68% being singletons. The sequenced sample consisted of uninvolved lung tissue not adjacent to the tumor. These receptors were taken from a human donor with non-small cell lung cancer.

Relative to its sample, this clone is large. The chain combines TRBV14 with TRBJ1-1; unclear D gene. The CDR3 is 13 residues long. Trimming pared 0 bases from V and 1 base from J, leaving 3 bases between. CDR1 SGHDN and CDR2 FVKESK come from the germline V gene. CDR3 protein: CASSQDENTEAFF. CDR3 nucleotide sequence: TGTGCCAGCAGCCAAGATGAGAACACTGAAGCTTTCTTT.

A few counts support this clone. The genes are TRBV19 and TRBJ1-4, with D tentatively TRBD1 (5 bases). Per the germline V gene, CDR1 is LNHDA and CDR2 is SQIVND (reference sequence). V shed 6 bases and J shed 8 bases, with 16 bases lying between them. The CDR3 extends over 14 amino acids. The CDR3 bases are TGTGCCAGTAGCCAGTATGTTCGGGGGGAAAAACTGTTTTTT. Amino acid sequence: CASSQYVRGEKLFF.

The chain is built from TRBV7-8 and TRBJ2-7; tentative D call: TRBD1 (5 bases). The V end was cut by 2 bases, the J end by 4 bases, with 6 bases between. This CDR3 comprises 12 residues. CDR1 and CDR2 from the germline V gene are SGHVS and FQNEAQ. The CDR3 nucleotides are TGTGCCAGCAGCTTAACAGGATACGAGCAGTACTTC. Translated, it gives CASSLTGYEQYF.

The chain has TRBV28 and TRBJ1-3; unclear D gene. The CDR3 is 13 amino acids. Germline V lookup: CDR1 MDHEN, CDR2 SYDVKM. Trimming cost V 5 bases and J 4 bases, with 9 bases left between them. CDR3 nucleotides: TGTGCCAGCAGTCCCGGTCCGGGAAACACCATATATTTT. It encodes CASSPGPGNTIYF.

This chain uses TRBV6-5 with TRBJ1-2, with 8 bases lining up with TRBD1. The CDR3 covers 15 residues. V lost 5 bases, J lost 4 bases, and 9 bases stayed unmatched. Germline V CDR1 and CDR2: MNHEY, SVGAGI. This CDR3 reads CASSPKTGAGYGYTF. The CDR3 region has the DNA TGTGCCAGCAGTCCGAAGACAGGGGCGGGCTATGGCTACACCTTC.

This clone showed up just a few times. The V call is TRBV28, the J call TRBJ2-3, with unresolved D. The germline gives CDR1 MDHEN, CDR2 SYDVKM. The V gene lost 8 bases and the J gene lost 7 bases, with 13 bases spanning the gap. The CDR3 runs 12 residues. The CDR3 protein is CASGPALYTQYF. CDR3 in DNA: TGTGCCAGCGGGCCAGCCCTCTATACGCAGTATTTT.

The genes are TRBV6-6 and TRBJ1-1; D not certain. The V end was cut by 5 bases, the J end by 1 base, with 14 bases between. Germline loops: CDR1 MNHNY, CDR2 SVGAGI (reference sequence). The CDR3 totals 15 residues. The CDR3 reads CASSPQAVKNTEAFF. The DNA of the CDR3 is TGTGCCAGCAGTCCACAAGCCGTGAAGAACACTGAAGCTTTCTTT.

This chain joins TRBV11-2 and TRBJ1-4, with D possibly matching TRBD1 (5 bases). The length of the CDR3 is 15 residues. The ends were cut back, 0 bases at V and 6 bases at J, with 11 bases in the middle. Germline CDR1 reads SGHAT; CDR2 reads FQNNGV. The CDR3 sequence: CASSLETDSYEKLFF. DNA for the CDR3: TGTGCCAGCAGCTTAGAAACTGACAGCTATGAAAAACTGTTTTTT. Full variable domain (missing parts from reference TRBV11-2 and TRBJ1-4): EAGVAQSPRYKIIEKRQSVAFWCNPISGHATLYWYQQILGQGPKLLIQFQNNGVVDDSQLPKDRFSAERLKGVDSTLKIQPAKLEDSAVYLCASSLETDSYEKLFFGSGTQLSVL.

Here the CDR3 DNA reads TGTGCCAGCAGTCCCCACAGAAACTATGGCTACACCTTC. Its translation: CASSPHRNYGYTF. The rearrangement uses TRBV27 and TRBJ1-2; D remains ambiguous. Germline V gene lookup returns CDR1 MNHEY and CDR2 SMNVEV (reference sequence). Trimming shortened V by 5 bases and J by 2 bases, and 9 bases separated the two germline ends. The CDR3 runs to 13 residues.

This clone qualifies as medium-sized. This chain joins TRBV28 and TRBJ2-1; 15 bases are a match to TRBD2. Germline V gene sequence: CDR1 MDHEN, CDR2 SYDVKM. V lost 6 bases to trimming and J lost 10 bases; unmatched junction nucleotides: 7. The CDR3 is made up of 15 amino acids. DNA for the CDR3: TGTGCCAGCAGAACGGGGACTAGCGGGGGGCCGGAGCAGTTCTTC. This translates into CASRTGTSGGPEQFF.

The J gene is TRBJ2-7, the V gene TRBV10-3, with a tentative D call TRBD2 (5 bases). Between the trimmed V and J ends, which lost 5 bases and 2 bases, there was a span of 10 bases. This CDR3 region has 13 residues. Germline values: CDR1 ENHRY, CDR2 SYGVKD. The CDR3 region has the DNA TGTGCCATCAGTTCTTCCGGGACCTACGAGCAGTACTTC. Translation: CAISSSGTYEQYF.